This record covers a single T cell receptor (beta chain). Its antigen is not yet known. Base qualities were left out, and no much larger clone turns up one base away. This sample is drawn from a study of blood T cell repertoires in COVID-19 (dated by TCRdb to about 2020). As for the study more broadly: Samples covering the acute and convalescent phases of COVID-19 were provided by collaborators in the United States, Italy and Spain. The material from the prospective study consisted of cDNA or gDNA derived from T cells, B-cell-depleted T cells, or PBMCs. The samples were drawn from two sources: the first 160 participants of the ongoing ImmuneRACE study, and fewer than 1,500 subjects contributed by 6 global collaborators. HLA class I and class II types, where available, came from metadata supplied by the sample provider rather than from assay-based typing. Deeply sampled blood TCRbeta repertoires from subjects exposed to, actively infected with, or recovered from COVID-19 were included in the dataset. The sample metadata nearly always contained a de-identified subject ID, COVID-19 status, age in years and sex. The repertoires were made available in a free public database intended to serve as a resource for research on the immune response to SARS-CoV-2. What the research found in general, with its limitations: Clinical and demographic metadata were provided uncurated, with the amount varying by source and participant.

TCRbeta CDR3 regions were amplified from genomic DNA using the immunoSEQ Assay, a bias-controlled multiplex PCR. Processing in the source paper ran as follows. The number of nucleated cells in each sample was estimated from the amplification of reference gene primers within the assay. To quantify the absolute abundance of each unique TCRbeta CDR3 rearrangement, sequence reads were collapsed and filtered. For each sample, productive Simpson clonality was calculated by taking the square root of Simpson's diversity index across productive rearrangements. TCRdb's version of the immuneACCESS table is confined to in-frame rearrangements and falls short of the full clone set. An unresolved V gene accounts for under half of the shortfall where checked; the remainder is of unknown origin. The V and J calls and the clone size are those of that table, but D and trimming were determined from the DNA. This sample lists more than 200,000 clones; around 84% were detected once. The ten largest clones represent under 12% of the sample.

Clipping removes 1 base from V and 1 base from J, with 10 as the unmatched junction base count. The CDR3 starts with the cysteine, ends with the phenylalanine, and has 17 residues. The kept DNA is CDR3 alone, 51 bases in frame from the first base. Looking up the germline V gene yields CDR1 SGHDT and CDR2 YYEEEE. In Seattle, one collaborating source enrolled patients while the infection was active and tracked those patients longitudinally over the course of disease. Whole blood was collected in K2EDTA tubes by collaborating institutions according to the institutions' own protocols. Collaborator samples were shipped for TCRbeta analysis as frozen whole blood, isolated PBMCs, or DNA extracted from either sample type.

The sequence joins TRBV5-6 to TRBJ1-2; 7 middle bases align to TRBD1. The sequencing input was peripheral blood. The clonotype was recovered from a woman at least 80 years old with COVID-19, enrolled during active disease. The CDR3 amino acid sequence is: CASSLRGRRDINYGYTF. The nucleotide sequence is TGTGCCAGCAGCTTGAGGGGGCGCAGAGACATTAACTATGGCTACACCTTC.